Each of the 12 T cell receptor beta chains below was sequenced from the same sample in a study of spatial heterogeneity in lung cancer. Time point specified: blood at routine non-recurrence follow-up after resection. The study sequenced unsorted whole RNA from tumor, nontumor lung or frozen PBMC. Using its own MiXCR run on the 5' RACE reads, TCRdb lists one record per CDR3 protein. This sample carries roughly 120,000 distinct CDR3 sequences, 9% to 15% of them seen once, and the ten largest clones take 16%. Sequences were derived from PBMCs, sampled at follow-up. These TCRs come from a male donor with early-stage non-small cell lung cancer.

CDR3 DNA sequence: TGTGCCTGGAGTACCTTGGGGGGCCCGTACGAGCAGTACTTC. Translated, it gives CAWSTLGGPYEQYF. The chain is built from TRBV30 and TRBJ2-7, with D perhaps matching TRBD1 or TRBD2 (6 bases each). Germline CDR1 and CDR2: GTSNPN and SVGIG (reference sequence). The CDR3 length is 14 residues. The germline V and J ends were trimmed by 2 bases and 4 bases, with 15 bases remaining between them.

This clonotype was observed a handful of times. This rearrangement joins TRBV5-6 to TRBJ1-2; 10 bases map to TRBD1. The CDR3 totals 16 residues. Looked up from germline, CDR1 is SGHDT and CDR2 is YYEEEE. Germline trimming cut 4 bases from V and 4 bases from J; bases unmatched to any gene: 10. CDR3 in DNA: TGTGCCAGCAGCCTTTCCGGGGACAGGGGTACCTATGGCTACACCTTC. It encodes CASSLSGDRGTYGYTF.

The chain employs TRBV20-1 and TRBJ2-7, with TRBD1 matching over 10 bases. The length of the CDR3 is 14 residues. Germline-derived CDR1 and CDR2 are DFQATT and SNEGSKA (reference sequence). V shed 2 bases and J 6 bases; nucleotides not matched to a gene: 7. CDR3 loop: CSARSGTGVFEQYF. The CDR3, as DNA: TGCAGTGCTAGAAGCGGGACAGGGGTCTTCGAGCAGTACTTC.

This chain uses TRBV10-2 with TRBJ2-7; maybe TRBD1 (6 bases). The germline gives CDR1 WSHSY, CDR2 SAAADI. Trimming left V 6 bases short and J 2 bases short, with 14 bases between. The CDR3 is made up of 14 amino acids. CDR3 amino acids: CASSPDRYPYEQYF. The CDR3 nucleotides are TGCGCCAGCAGCCCCGACAGGTATCCCTACGAGCAGTACTTC.

This clonotype was counted only a few times. V and J are TRBV20-1 and TRBJ2-7, with 8 bases that match TRBD1. The length of the CDR3 is 14 residues. Germline V CDR1 and CDR2: DFQATT, SNEGSKA (reference sequence). J lost 3 bases, V lost 6 bases, and 10 bases had no gene match. The CDR3 sequence is CSALDRDRIYEQYF. DNA of the CDR3: TGCAGTGCACTGGACCGGGACAGGATCTACGAGCAGTACTTC.

This clonotype was recorded at least ten times. The V call is TRBV27, the J call TRBJ2-7; TRBD1 agrees at 10 bases. This CDR3 comprises 16 residues. V lost 6 bases and J lost 5; bases outside the gene matches: 13. Germline values: CDR1 MNHEY, CDR2 SMNVEV (reference sequence). CDR3 residues: CASRQHRDRGINEQYF. The CDR3 DNA reads TGTGCCAGCAGGCAGCACCGGGACAGGGGCATCAACGAGCAGTACTTC.

This clonotype was counted many times. The rearrangement joins TRBV3-1 to TRBJ2-1; weak D call: TRBD2 (5 bases). Trimming cost V 1 base and J 11 bases, with 12 bases left between them. Germline V gene lookup returns CDR1 LGHDT and CDR2 YNNKEL (reference sequence). This CDR3 comprises 13 residues. CDR3 amino acids: CASSQVHREQQFF. In nucleotides, the CDR3 is TGTGCCAGCAGCCAAGTTCACCGGGAACAGCAGTTCTTC.

The V gene is TRBV12-3 or TRBV12-4, the J gene TRBJ2-6; TRBD1 matches at 9 bases. Germline trimming cut 5 bases from V and 0 bases from J; bases unmatched to any gene: 8. CDR3 length equals 18 residues. CDR3 sequence: CASSRTGGPISGANVLTF. CDR3 in DNA: TGTGCCAGCAGTCGAACAGGGGGCCCCATCTCTGGGGCCAACGTCCTGACTTTC.

The V call is TRBV7-3, the J call TRBJ1-5; D is unresolved. The germline V gene has CDR1 SGHTA and CDR2 FQGTGA. The CDR3 covers 13 residues. Trimming cost V 1 base and J 4 bases, with 5 bases left between them. Here the CDR3 DNA reads TGTGCCAGCAGCTTAAATTGGAATCAGCCCCAGCATTTT. Protein sequence: CASSLNWNQPQHF.

There are a few counts of this clonotype. The chain carries TRBV5-1 and TRBJ1-3; TRBD1 matches 8 bases. The ends lost 0 bases at V and 1 base at J; junction bases unmatched: 3. Germline CDR1 is SGHRS and CDR2 is YFSETQ. There are 16 residues in the CDR3. CDR3 loop: CASSLGQGISGNTIYF. The CDR3 bases are TGCGCCAGCAGCTTGGGACAGGGGATTTCTGGAAACACCATATATTTT.

This clonotype was detected ten times or more. The chain carries TRBV20-1 and TRBJ2-5; tentatively, D is TRBD2 (5 bases). The CDR3 is made up of 13 amino acids. Per the germline V gene, CDR1 is DFQATT and CDR2 is SNEGSKA (reference sequence). Trimming cost V 6 bases and J 6 bases, with 17 bases left between them. The CDR3 DNA is TGCAGTGCGAAGAGAGAGGGAAGCAAGACCCAGTACTTC. This encodes CSAKREGSKTQYF.

In this sample, this clonotype turned up a few times. The J gene is TRBJ2-5, the V gene TRBV4-3; 7 bases are a match to TRBD1. This CDR3 spans 16 amino acids. Trimming at V came to 4 bases and at J to 6 bases, leaving 14 bases not matched to a gene. CDR1 and CDR2 from the germline V gene are LGHNA and YSLEER. CDR3 sequence reads: CASSLPGQTLGKTQYF. Written as DNA, the CDR3 is TGCGCCAGCAGCCTCCCGGGACAGACTTTAGGGAAGACCCAGTACTTC.